The rows below give T cell receptor beta chains drawn from one sample of a study of blood T cell repertoires in COVID-19. Assay: immunoSEQ multiplex PCR; the TCRdb copy retains only in-frame clones and omits some. The top ten hold approximately 3% of the sample, which has over 250,000 clones, around 90% seen once. The sample consisted of PBMCs or T cells enriched from blood (not recorded which). The receptor set was obtained from a woman aged 45 to 65 who had recovered from COVID-19. The CDR3 runs from the conserved cysteine through the conserved F or W. Fields, in order: V gene, J gene, CDR3 protein.

v_gene: TRBV6-5
j_gene: TRBJ2-5
CDR3aa: CASSYSIRQGQETQYF

v_gene: TRBV7-8
j_gene: TRBJ1-2
CDR3aa: CASSFPAGNGYTF

v_gene: TRBV7-9
j_gene: TRBJ1-1
CDR3aa: CASTKGGVNTEAFF

v_gene: TRBV11-2
j_gene: TRBJ2-1
CDR3aa: CASSPTPSVNEQFF

v_gene: TRBV7-9
j_gene: TRBJ1-6
CDR3aa: CASSLTDNSPLHF

v_gene: TRBV18
j_gene: TRBJ1-1
CDR3aa: CASSPPGARTNTEAFF

v_gene: TRBV2
j_gene: TRBJ1-1
CDR3aa: CASTWDRTNTEAFF

v_gene: TRBV5-1
j_gene: TRBJ1-2
CDR3aa: CASSSLWDRATANYGYTF

v_gene: TRBV11-2
j_gene: TRBJ1-3
CDR3aa: CASSSQLSGNTIYF

v_gene: TRBV5-6
j_gene: TRBJ2-5
CDR3aa: CASSWDTGAARETQYF

v_gene: TRBV27
j_gene: TRBJ2-1
CDR3aa: CASRRWTGSYNEQFF

v_gene: TRBV6-2/TRBV6-3
j_gene: TRBJ2-2
CDR3aa: CASSILQGRGELFF

v_gene: TRBV18
j_gene: TRBJ2-7
CDR3aa: CASSRSGTSGSYEQYF